A selection of T cell receptor beta chains follows, all from one sample in a study of cytomegalovirus exposure and HLA in healthy donors. Assay used: immunoSEQ multiplex PCR; TCRdb lists only in-frame clones, some missing. The data hold some 100,000 clones, with about 72% observed a single time. The sample was PBMCs. The source of these receptors is a man between 50 and 59 years old in good health and CMV-seropositive. CDR3s include the opening cysteine and the closing phenylalanine or tryptophan. A D gene is named only where the DNA matches it firmly.

TRBV7-9	15	.	TRBJ2-3	TGTGCCAGCAGCTCTTCCTCAACCGGGACAGATACGCAGTATTTT	CASSSSSTGTDTQYF
TRBV11-2	19	.	TRBJ1-6	TGTGCCAGCAGCTTAAATGCGTTTGTGGGCAGATCCTATAATTCACCCCTCCACTTT	CASSLNAFVGRSYNSPLHF
TRBV2	15	.	TRBJ2-7	TGTGCCAGCAGTGAAGAGGCGGGGGCCCCCTACGAGCAGTACTTC	CASSEEAGAPYEQYF
TRBV6-6	14	TRBD2	TRBJ2-5	TGTGCCAGCAACCCAGCGGGGGGCCCGGGGGAGCAGTACTTC	CASNPAGGPGEQYF
TRBV28	14	.	TRBJ2-2	TGTGCCAGCAGAGACGGGGGGAACACCGGGGAGCTGTTTTTT	CASRDGGNTGELFF
TRBV18	12	TRBD1	TRBJ1-1	TGTGCCAGCTCACGGACAGGGTGGGAAGCTTTCTTT	CASSRTGWEAFF
TRBV18	14	TRBD1	TRBJ1-5	TGTGCCAGCTCAGAGACAGGGTTAGGCCAGCCCCAGCATTTT	CASSETGLGQPQHF
TRBV10-3	15	.	TRBJ1-6	TGTGCCATCAGTGATGTCGGAGGGCCGGTTTCACCCCTCCACTTT	CAISDVGGPVSPLHF
TRBV18	17	.	TRBJ2-1	TGTGCCAGCTCACCCGAGGACTTTCCGAGGGGGTACAATGAGCAGTTCTTC	CASSPEDFPRGYNEQFF
TRBV5-6	16	.	TRBJ2-5	TGTGCCAGCAGTCTCCCAGGCCACAGTCGGGGAGAGACCCAGTACTTC	CASSLPGHSRGETQYF
TRBV9	15	TRBD1	TRBJ2-2	TGTGCCAGCAGCGTAAGGGGGCTGTTTGGCGGGGAGCTGTTTTTT	CASSVRGLFGGELFF
TRBV5-1	15	.	TRBJ2-1	TGCGCCAGCAGGCCCGACTTCTCCTCCTACAATGAGCAGTTCTTC	CASRPDFSSYNEQFF